This entry is about one T cell receptor (beta chain). These data originate in a study of shared clonotypes between healthy human individuals. The CDR3 has 12 residues. V shed 7 bases, J shed 7 bases, and the junction held 5 bases outside the gene matches. Looked up from germline, CDR1 is SQVTM and CDR2 is ANQGSEA. The deep-level immunoSEQ assay was used. Libraries were prepared by immunoSEQ multiplex PCR; TCRdb keeps only in-frame clonotypes and omits some of them. The data contain a few million clones, roughly 93% of them seen just once; the ten biggest clones take up 0.39%. The sequenced material came from naive CD4+ T cells from PBMCs. The sample's subset: CD45RA+ positively selected. The chain combines TRBV29-1 with TRBJ2-2; 8 bases match TRBD1. This TCR came from a man aged 18 to 30 in good health. Some clones in this sample may be carry-over from other donors' samples. DNA of the CDR3: TGCAGCGGGCAGGGGGCGGGCGGGGAGCTGTTTTTT. Amino acids: CSGQGAGGELFF.